Sequencing of this TCR beta chain was carried out in a study of cytomegalovirus exposure and HLA in healthy donors. V was clipped by 4 bases and J by 1 base, with 8 bases between them. The germline V gene has CDR1 MNHNY and CDR2 SVGAGI (reference sequence). The CDR3 length is 14 residues. Use of 60 Vbeta and 13 Jbeta primers characterized the PCR. Generated by immunoSEQ multiplex PCR, the TCRdb table keeps only in-frame clones and is missing some. The repertoire includes around 97,000 clones, 73% of them detected once, and roughly 3.5% sits in the top ten. Remarks on this clone: Other DNA sequences within the sample encode an identical CDR3.

This TCR derives from a man aged 35 to 55 in good health and CMV-seronegative. The rearrangement joins TRBV6-6 to TRBJ2-4, with D possibly TRBD1 on 7 matching bases. Material: PBMCs. Written as DNA, the CDR3 is TGTGCCAGCAGTTCAGGGGGGGCCAAAAACATTCAGTACTTC. Translating it yields CASSSGGAKNIQYF.